This T cell receptor (beta chain) was captured in a study of T cells in women clearing cervical HPV infection. Study information: Control women cleared a single incident HPV16 infection within 12 months. Study-wide results and limits: Cases and controls were distinguished at AUC 0.65 to 0.85 by richness and V genes.

Some clones are missing from TCRdb's copy, which holds only in-frame ones; the method was immunoSEQ multiplex PCR. This table lists some 40,000 clones. Notes on this clone: What it recognizes is unknown. The CDR3 goes on 3 residues after the read ends, and that part is filled in from the germline J gene.

Germline lookup yields CDR1 MNHEY and CDR2 SVGEGT. This CDR3 comprises 17 residues. This chain uses TRBV6-2 or TRBV6-3 with TRBJ2-3; 12 nucleotides agree with TRBD2. Sequencing was performed on blood buffy coat. This receptor was identified in a woman aged 18 to 75 with a cervical HPV16 infection that either progressed to CIN3+ or cleared (not recorded which). CDR3 loop: CASSYGGLAGGPETQYF. The CDR3 bases that were read are TGTGCCAGCAGTTACGGTGGGCTAGCGGGAGGGCCTGAGACG.